This is a list of T cell receptor beta chains from one sample in a study of blood T cell repertoires in COVID-19. Libraries were prepared by immunoSEQ multiplex PCR; TCRdb keeps only in-frame clonotypes and omits some of them. The repertoire holds about 90,000 clones, with around four fifths as singletons. The sequenced sample was peripheral blood. The source is a woman aged 70-85 years with active or convalescent COVID-19. The CDR3 runs from the conserved cysteine through the conserved F or W. Each record gives: J gene, V gene, CDR3 protein.

TRBJ1-5 | TRBV6-5 | CAIDSSNQPQHF
TRBJ1-5 | TRBV13 | CASVTDRVGNNQPQHF
TRBJ1-1 | TRBV10-3 | CAIRRGQNTEAFF
TRBJ2-5 | TRBV5-1 | CASSLASSGTKETQYF
TRBJ1-6 | TRBV28 | CASSLAGMSSYNSPLHF
TRBJ1-2 | TRBV29-1 | CSVGTGAYGYTF
TRBJ2-5 | TRBV3-1/TRBV3-2 | CASRKGRWGAGEIETQYF
TRBJ1-6 | TRBV28 | CASSFGTYNSPLHF
TRBJ1-2 | TRBV6-1 | CASSEAAGGNYGYTF
TRBJ1-1 | TRBV12-3/TRBV12-4 | CASTKVGGTEAFF
TRBJ1-2 | TRBV28 | CASTLFQGLTPGGYTF
TRBJ2-1 | TRBV4-3 | CASRRGLASEQFF
TRBJ1-4 | TRBV2 | CASRETGATNEKLFF
TRBJ2-5 | TRBV5-1 | CASSLGSSGETQYF
TRBJ1-5 | TRBV6-5 | CASRRTGLGQPQHF
TRBJ1-6 | TRBV6-5 | CASSTGLRGPLHF
TRBJ2-1 | TRBV5-1 | CASSSRMGDEQFF
TRBJ1-1 | TRBV15 | CATSRLTGSNTEAFF
TRBJ1-1 | TRBV5-1 | CASSLLLGNTEAFF
TRBJ2-1 | TRBV5-1 | CASSTGTSGYNEQFF
TRBJ1-6 | TRBV18 | CASSPGTAPSPLHF
TRBJ1-2 | TRBV7-2 | CASSLGRAGLGYTF
TRBJ1-5 | TRBV19 | CASSIDSDQPQHF
TRBJ2-1 | TRBV11-3 | CASSPRTSGGDAQFF
TRBJ2-7 | TRBV28 | CASSGAVEQYF